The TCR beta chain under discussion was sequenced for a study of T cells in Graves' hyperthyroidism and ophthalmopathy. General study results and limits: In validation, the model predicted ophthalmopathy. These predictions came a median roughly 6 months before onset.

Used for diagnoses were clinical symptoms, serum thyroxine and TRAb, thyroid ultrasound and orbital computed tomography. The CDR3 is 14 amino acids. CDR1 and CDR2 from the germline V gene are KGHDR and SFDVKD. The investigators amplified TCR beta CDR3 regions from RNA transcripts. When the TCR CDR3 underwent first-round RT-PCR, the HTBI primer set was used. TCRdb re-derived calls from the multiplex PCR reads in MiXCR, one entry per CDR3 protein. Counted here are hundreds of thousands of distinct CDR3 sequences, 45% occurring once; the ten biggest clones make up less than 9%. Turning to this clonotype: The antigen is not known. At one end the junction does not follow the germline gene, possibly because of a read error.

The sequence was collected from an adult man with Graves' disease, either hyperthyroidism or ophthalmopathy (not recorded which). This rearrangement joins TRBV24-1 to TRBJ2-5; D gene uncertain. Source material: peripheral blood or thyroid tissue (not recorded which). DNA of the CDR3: TGTGCCACCGGTGATTGGGCGTCTCCCGAGACCCAGTACTTC. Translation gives CATGDWASPETQYF.